This TCR beta chain comes out of a study of identical twins. TCRdb recomputed calls from the 5' RACE reads with MiXCR, one row per CDR3 protein. The table shows 200,000 to 250,000 distinct CDR3 sequences, with 5% to 7% occurring only once. The study, taken as a whole, reports: Cross-sectional statistical analysis was relied on for the conclusions, without the same donors being followed.

The length of the CDR3 is 13 residues. Germline V CDR1 and CDR2: KGHSH, LQKENI. This clonotype was counted a few times. The antigen remains undetermined. The junction differs from germline at one of its ends, possibly a read error. This same sample was also taken into another study, of T cells expressing NK-cell markers.

Sequenced material: CD8+ T cells sorted from blood. The chain is built from TRBV18 and TRBJ2-7; tentatively, D is TRBD1 or TRBD2 (6 bases each). The TCR sequence derives from a woman aged 18-29 years in good health. CDR3 region: CASSPPGGYEHYF. In nucleotides, the CDR3 is TGTGCCAGCTCACCACCGGGGGGCTACGAGCACTACTTC.